This T cell receptor (beta chain) was retrieved from a study of OX40 agonist ivuxolimab in advanced cancers. The CDR3 length is 14 residues. The germline V and J ends were trimmed by 4 bases and 1 base, with 9 bases remaining between them. Per the germline V gene, CDR1 is LNHDA and CDR2 is SQIVND (reference sequence). The method was immunoSEQ multiplex PCR; TCRdb's version includes in-frame clones alone and lacks a portion of them. The data show 70,000 to 80,000 clones, with about 94% seen just once and approximately 15% held by the top ten. This TCR came from an adult with an advanced solid tumor such as melanoma, head and neck, liver or kidney cancer. This sequence joins TRBV19 and TRBJ2-3; TRBD1 might be the D (6 bases). Material: CD4+ or CD8+ T cells sorted from blood, obtained in a trial of the OX40 agonist ivuxolimab. The CDR3 DNA sequence: TGTGCCAGTAGTACCCGGACAGGCACAGATACGCAGTATTTT. This gives the protein CASSTRTGTDTQYF.